This T cell receptor (beta chain) was captured in a study of blood T cell repertoires in COVID-19. Germline loops: CDR1 SNHLY, CDR2 FYNNEI. This CDR3 region has 12 residues. V lost 6 bases, J lost 6 bases, and 1 base stayed unmatched. Some clones are missing from TCRdb's copy, which holds only in-frame ones; the method was immunoSEQ multiplex PCR. Among tens of thousands of clones listed, roughly four fifths were seen once. During active infection, Seattle patients enrolled and were then monitored through disease. The sequencing sample was made of peripheral blood. This TCR derives from a man in his 70s with COVID-19, enrolled during active disease. The genes are TRBV2 and TRBJ1-5; the match to TRBD1 covers 8 bases. The CDR3 loop is CASRDRAQPQHF. The CDR3 nucleotides are TGTGCCAGCAGGGACAGGGCTCAGCCCCAGCATTTT. Full variable domain (missing parts from reference TRBV2 and TRBJ1-5): EPEVTQTPSHQVTQMGQEVILRCVPISNHLYFYWYRQILGQKVEFLVSFYNNEISEKSEIFDDQFSVERPDGSNFTLKIRSTKLEDSAMYFCASRDRAQPQHFGDGTRLSIL.